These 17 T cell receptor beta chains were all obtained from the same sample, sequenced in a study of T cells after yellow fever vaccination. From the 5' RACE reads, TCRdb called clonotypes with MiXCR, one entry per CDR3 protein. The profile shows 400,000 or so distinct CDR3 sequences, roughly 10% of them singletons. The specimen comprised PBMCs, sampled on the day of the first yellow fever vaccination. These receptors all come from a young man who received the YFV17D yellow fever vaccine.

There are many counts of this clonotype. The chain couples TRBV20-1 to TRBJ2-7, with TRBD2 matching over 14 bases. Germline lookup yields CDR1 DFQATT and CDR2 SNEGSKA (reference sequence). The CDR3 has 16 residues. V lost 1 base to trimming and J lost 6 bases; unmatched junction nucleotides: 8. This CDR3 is CSARARLAGGRGEQYF. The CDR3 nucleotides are TGCAGTGCTAGAGCGCGACTAGCGGGGGGGCGGGGCGAGCAGTACTTC.

This CDR3 is CASSQGYSARNTGELFF. CDR3 bases: TGCGCCAGCAGCCAAGGCTATTCCGCAAGGAACACCGGGGAGCTGTTTTTT. The V call is TRBV4-1, the J call TRBJ2-2; D is unclear. Looked up from germline, CDR1 is MGHRA and CDR2 is YSYEKL. There are 17 residues in the CDR3. V was shortened by 1 base and J by 1 base, with 13 bases between the two germline ends.

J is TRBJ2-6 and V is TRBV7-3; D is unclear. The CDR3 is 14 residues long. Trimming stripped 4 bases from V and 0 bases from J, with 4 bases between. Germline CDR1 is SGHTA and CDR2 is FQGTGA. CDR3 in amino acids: CASSSGSGANVLTF. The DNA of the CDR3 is TGTGCCAGCAGCTCCGGCTCTGGGGCCAACGTCCTGACTTTC.

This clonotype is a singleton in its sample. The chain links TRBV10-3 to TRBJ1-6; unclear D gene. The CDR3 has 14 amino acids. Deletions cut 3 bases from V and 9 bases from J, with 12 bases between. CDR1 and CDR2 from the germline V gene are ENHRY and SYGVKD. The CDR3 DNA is TGTGCCATCAGTGAAGAGGTTCGTACTTCACCCCTCCACTTT. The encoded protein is CAISEEVRTSPLHF.

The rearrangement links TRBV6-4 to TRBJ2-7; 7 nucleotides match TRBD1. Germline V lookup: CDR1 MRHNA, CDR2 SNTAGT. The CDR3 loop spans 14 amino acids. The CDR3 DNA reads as TGTGCTCGACTCCCGGGACAGCAGACCTACGAGCAGTACGTC. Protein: CARLPGQQTYEQYV.

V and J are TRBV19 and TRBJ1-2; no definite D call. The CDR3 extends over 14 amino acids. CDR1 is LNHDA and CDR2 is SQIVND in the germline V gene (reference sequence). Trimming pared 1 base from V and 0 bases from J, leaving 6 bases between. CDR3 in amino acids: CASSIGWTNYGYTF. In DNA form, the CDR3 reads TGTGCCAGTAGTATAGGGTGGACTAACTATGGCTACACCTTC. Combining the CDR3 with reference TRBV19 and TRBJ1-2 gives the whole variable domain DGGITQSPKYLFRKEGQNVTLSCEQNLNHDAMYWYRQDPGQGLRLIYYSQIVNDFQKGDIAEGYSVSREKKESFPLTVTSAQKNPTAFYLCASSIGWTNYGYTFGSGTRLTVV.

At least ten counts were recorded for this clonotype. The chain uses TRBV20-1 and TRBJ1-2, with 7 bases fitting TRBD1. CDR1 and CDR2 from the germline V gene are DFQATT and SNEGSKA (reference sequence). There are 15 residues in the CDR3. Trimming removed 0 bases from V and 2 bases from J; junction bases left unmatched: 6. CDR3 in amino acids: CSARDSARGNYGYTF. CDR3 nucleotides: TGCAGTGCTAGAGATTCGGCCAGGGGGAACTATGGCTACACCTTC.

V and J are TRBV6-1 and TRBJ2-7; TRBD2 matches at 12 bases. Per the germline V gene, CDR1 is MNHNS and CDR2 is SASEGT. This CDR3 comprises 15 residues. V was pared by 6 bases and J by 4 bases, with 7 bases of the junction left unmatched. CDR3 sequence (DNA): TGTGCCAGCAGACGACTAGCGGGGGTCGAATACGAGCAGTACGTC. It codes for CASRRLAGVEYEQYV.

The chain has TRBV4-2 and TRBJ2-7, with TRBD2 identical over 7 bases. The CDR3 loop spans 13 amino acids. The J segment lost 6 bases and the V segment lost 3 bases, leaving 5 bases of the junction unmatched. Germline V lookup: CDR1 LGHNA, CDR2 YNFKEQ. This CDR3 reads CASSHGLGFEQYF. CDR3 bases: TGTGCCAGCAGCCACGGACTAGGGTTCGAGCAGTACTTC.

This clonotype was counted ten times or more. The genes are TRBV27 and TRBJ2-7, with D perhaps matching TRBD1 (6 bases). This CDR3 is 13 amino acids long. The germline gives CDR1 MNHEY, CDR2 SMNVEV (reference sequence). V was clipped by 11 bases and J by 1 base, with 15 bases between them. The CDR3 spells CASNPGTSYEQYV. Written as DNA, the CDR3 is TGTGCCTCAAACCCCGGGACATCCTACGAGCAGTACGTC.

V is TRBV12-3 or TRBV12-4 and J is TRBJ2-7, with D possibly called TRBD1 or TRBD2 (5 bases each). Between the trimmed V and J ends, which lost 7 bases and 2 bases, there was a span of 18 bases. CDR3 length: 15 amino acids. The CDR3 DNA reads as TGTGCCAGCACCTCAAACCGGGGCGACCCCTACGAGCAGTACTTC. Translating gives CASTSNRGDPYEQYF.

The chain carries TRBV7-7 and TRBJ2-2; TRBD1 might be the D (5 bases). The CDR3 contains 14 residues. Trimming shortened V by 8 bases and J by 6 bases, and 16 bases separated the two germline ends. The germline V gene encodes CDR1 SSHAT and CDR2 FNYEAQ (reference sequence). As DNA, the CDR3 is TGTGCCAGCCAGGGTGAACTTGGGTCCGGGGAGCTGTTTTTT. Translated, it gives CASQGELGSGELFF.

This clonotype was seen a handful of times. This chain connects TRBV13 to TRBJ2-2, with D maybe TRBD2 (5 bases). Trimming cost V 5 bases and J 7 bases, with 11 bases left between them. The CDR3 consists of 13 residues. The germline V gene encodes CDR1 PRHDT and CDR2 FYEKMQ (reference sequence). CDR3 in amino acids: CASSPRTVGELFF. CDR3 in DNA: TGTGCCAGCAGCCCCCGGACTGTCGGGGAGCTGTTTTTT.

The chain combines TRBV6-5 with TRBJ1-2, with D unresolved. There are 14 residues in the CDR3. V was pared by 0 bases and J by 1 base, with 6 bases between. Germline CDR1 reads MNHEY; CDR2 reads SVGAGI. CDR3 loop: CASSYSRLNYGYTF. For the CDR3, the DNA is TGTGCCAGCAGTTACTCCCGACTTAACTATGGCTACACCTTC.

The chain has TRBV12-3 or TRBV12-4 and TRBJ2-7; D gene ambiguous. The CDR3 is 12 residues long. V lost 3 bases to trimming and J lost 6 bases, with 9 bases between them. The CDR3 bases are TGTGCCAGCAGTTTGGGTTATCGCGAGCAGTACGTC. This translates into CASSLGYREQYV.

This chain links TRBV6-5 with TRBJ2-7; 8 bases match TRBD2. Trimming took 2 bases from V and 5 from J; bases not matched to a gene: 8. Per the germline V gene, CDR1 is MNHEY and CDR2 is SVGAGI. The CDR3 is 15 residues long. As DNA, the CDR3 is TGTGCCAGCAGTTACGACGGGGTAGCGGGGAACGAGCAGTACGTC. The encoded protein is CASSYDGVAGNEQYV.

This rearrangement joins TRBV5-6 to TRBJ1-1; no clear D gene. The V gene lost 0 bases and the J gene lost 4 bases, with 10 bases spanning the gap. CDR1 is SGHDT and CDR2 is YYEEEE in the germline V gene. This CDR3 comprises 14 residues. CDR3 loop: CASSLVESGTEAFF. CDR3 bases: TGTGCCAGCAGCTTGGTAGAGTCGGGCACTGAAGCTTTCTTT.